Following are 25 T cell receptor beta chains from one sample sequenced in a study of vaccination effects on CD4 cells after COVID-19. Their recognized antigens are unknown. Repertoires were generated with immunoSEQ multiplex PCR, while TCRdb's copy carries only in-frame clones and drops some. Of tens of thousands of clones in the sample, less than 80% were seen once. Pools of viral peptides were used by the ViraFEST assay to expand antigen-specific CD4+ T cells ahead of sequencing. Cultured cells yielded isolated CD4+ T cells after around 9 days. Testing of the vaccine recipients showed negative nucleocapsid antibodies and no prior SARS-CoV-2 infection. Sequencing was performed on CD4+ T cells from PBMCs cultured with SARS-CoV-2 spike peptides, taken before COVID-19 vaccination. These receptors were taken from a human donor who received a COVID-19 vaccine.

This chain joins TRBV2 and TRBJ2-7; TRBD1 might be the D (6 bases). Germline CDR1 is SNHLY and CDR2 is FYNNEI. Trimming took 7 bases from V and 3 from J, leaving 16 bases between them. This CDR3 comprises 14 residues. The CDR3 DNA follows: TGTGCCAGCACTATCGGACAGTCCTACTACGAGCAGTACTTC. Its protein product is CASTIGQSYYEQYF.

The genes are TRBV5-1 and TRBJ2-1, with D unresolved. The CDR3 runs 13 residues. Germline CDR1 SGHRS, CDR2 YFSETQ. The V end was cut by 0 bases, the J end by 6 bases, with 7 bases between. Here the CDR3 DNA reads TGCGCCAGCAGCTTGGTAGGAGCCAATGAGCAGTTCTTC. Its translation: CASSLVGANEQFF.

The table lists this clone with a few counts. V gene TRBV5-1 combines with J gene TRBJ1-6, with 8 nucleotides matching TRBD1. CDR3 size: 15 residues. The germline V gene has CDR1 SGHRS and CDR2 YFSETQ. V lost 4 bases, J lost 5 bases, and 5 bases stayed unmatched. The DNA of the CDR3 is TGCGCCAGCAGCACCGGACAGGGTGATAATTCACCCCTCCACTTT. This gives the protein CASSTGQGDNSPLHF.

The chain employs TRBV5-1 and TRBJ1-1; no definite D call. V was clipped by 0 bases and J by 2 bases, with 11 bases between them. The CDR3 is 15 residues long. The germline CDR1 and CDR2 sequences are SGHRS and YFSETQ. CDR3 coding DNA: TGCGCCAGCAGCTTGGGTTGGGGTGAAAACACTGAAGCTTTCTTT. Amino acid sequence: CASSLGWGENTEAFF.

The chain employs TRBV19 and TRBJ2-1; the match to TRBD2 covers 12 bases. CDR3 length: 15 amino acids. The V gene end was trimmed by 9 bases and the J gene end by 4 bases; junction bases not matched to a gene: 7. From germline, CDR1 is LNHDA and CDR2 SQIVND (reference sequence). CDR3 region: CASSQTSGSYNEQFF. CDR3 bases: TGTGCCAGCTCCCAGACTAGCGGGAGTTACAATGAGCAGTTCTTC.

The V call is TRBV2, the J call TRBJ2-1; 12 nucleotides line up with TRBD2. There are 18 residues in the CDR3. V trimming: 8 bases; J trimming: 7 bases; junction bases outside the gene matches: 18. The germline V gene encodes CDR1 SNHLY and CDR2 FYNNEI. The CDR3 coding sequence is TGTGCCAGCGTGCTAGCGGGAGGGCTAGGTGACAGCTCAAATGAGCAGTTCTTC. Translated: CASVLAGGLGDSSNEQFF.

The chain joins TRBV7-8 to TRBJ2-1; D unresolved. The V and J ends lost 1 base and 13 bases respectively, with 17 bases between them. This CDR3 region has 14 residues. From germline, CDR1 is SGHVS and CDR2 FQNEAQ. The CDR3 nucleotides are TGTGCCAGCAGCTTAGACCAGCCTGGGCTACTTCAGTTCTTC. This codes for CASSLDQPGLLQFF.

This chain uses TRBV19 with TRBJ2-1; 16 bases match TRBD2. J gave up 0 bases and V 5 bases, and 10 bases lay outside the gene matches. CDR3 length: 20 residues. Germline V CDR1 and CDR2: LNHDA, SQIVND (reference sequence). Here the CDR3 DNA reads TGTGCCAGTAGTGCTGGGACTAGCGGGAGGGCCTTCCCCTCCTACAATGAGCAGTTCTTC. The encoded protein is CASSAGTSGRAFPSYNEQFF.

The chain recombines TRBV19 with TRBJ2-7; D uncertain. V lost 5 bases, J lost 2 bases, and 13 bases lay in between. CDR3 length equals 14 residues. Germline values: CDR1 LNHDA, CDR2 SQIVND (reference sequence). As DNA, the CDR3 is TGTGCCAGTAGTGTATCGGCATTTGCCTACGAGCAGTACTTC. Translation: CASSVSAFAYEQYF.

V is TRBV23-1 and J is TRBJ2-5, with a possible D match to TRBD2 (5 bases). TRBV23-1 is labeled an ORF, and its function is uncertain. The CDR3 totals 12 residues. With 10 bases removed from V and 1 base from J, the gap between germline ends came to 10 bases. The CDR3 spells CANWTRQETQYF. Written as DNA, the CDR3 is TGCGCCAACTGGACTCGCCAAGAGACCCAGTACTTC.

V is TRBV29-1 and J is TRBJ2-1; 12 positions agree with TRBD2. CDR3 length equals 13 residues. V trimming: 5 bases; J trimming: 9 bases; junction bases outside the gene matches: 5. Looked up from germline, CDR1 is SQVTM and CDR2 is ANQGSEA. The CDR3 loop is CSVRTSGISEQFF. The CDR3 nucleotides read TGCAGCGTTCGGACTAGCGGGATCAGTGAGCAGTTCTTC.

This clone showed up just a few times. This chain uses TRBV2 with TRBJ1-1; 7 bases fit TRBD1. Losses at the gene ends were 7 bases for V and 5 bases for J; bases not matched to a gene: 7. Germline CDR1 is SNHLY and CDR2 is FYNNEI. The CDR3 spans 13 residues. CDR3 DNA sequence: TGTGCCAGCACGCAGGGGGAGGGGACTGAAGCTTTCTTT. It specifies CASTQGEGTEAFF.

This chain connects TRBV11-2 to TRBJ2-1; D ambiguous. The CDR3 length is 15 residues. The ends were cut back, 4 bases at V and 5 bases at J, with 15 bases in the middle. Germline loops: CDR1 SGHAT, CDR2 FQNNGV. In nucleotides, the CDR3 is TGTGCCAGCAGCTACCTTAGGACCCAGAACAATGAGCAGTTCTTC. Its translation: CASSYLRTQNNEQFF.

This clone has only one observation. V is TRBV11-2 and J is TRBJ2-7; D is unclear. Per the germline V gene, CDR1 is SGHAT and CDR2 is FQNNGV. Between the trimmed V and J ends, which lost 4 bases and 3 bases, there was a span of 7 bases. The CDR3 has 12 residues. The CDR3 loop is CASSSRVYEQYF. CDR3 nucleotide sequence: TGTGCCAGCAGCTCCCGTGTCTACGAGCAGTACTTC.

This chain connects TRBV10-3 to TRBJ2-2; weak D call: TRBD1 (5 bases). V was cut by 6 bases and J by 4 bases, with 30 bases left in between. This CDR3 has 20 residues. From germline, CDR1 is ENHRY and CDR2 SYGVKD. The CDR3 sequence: CAIRRAGRNIVGLPTGELFF. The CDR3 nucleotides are TGTGCCATCAGGAGAGCCGGGCGTAACATTGTGGGGCTTCCCACCGGGGAGCTGTTTTTT.

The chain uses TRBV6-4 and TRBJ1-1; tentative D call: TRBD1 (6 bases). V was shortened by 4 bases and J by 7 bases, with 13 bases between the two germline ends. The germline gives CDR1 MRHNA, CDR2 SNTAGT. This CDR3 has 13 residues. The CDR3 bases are TGTGCCAGCAGTGCCGGGACATCGAATGAAGCTTTCTTT. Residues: CASSAGTSNEAFF.

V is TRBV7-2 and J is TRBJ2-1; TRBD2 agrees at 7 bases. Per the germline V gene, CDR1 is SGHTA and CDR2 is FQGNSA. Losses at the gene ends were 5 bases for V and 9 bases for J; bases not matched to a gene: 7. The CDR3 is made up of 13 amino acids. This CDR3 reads CASSPGPSGEQFF. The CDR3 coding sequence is TGTGCCAGCAGCCCAGGACCTAGCGGTGAGCAGTTCTTC. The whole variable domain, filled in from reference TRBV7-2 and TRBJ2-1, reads GAGVSQSPSNKVTEKGKDVELRCDPISGHTALYWYRQSLGQGLEFLIYFQGNSAPDKSGLPSDRFSAERTGGSVSTLTIQRTQQEDSAVYLCASSPGPSGEQFFGPGTRLTVL.

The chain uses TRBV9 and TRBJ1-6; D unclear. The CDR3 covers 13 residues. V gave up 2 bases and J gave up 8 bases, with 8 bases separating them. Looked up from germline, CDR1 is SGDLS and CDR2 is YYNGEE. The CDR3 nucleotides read TGTGCCAGCAGCGTCGATAGAGATTCACCCCTCCACTTT. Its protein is CASSVDRDSPLHF.

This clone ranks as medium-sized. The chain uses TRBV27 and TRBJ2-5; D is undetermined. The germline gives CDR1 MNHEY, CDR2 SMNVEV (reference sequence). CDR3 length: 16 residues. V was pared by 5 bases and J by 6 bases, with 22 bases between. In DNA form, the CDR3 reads TGTGCCAGCAGTCCATCCCTCGAGCCCCTACGTCAGACCCAGTACTTC. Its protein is CASSPSLEPLRQTQYF.

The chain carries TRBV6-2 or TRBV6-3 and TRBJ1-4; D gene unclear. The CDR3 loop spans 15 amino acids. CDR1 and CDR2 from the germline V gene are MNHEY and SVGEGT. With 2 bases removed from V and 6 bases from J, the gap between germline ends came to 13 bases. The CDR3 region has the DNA TGTGCCAGCAGTTACCCGCCGGCCCTGGATGAAAAACTGTTTTTT. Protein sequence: CASSYPPALDEKLFF.

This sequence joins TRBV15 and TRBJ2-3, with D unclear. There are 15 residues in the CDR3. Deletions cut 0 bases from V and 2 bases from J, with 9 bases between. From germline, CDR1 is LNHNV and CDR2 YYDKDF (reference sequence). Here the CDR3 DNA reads TGTGCCACCAGCAGAGACTACTATGCCACAGATACGCAGTATTTT. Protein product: CATSRDYYATDTQYF.

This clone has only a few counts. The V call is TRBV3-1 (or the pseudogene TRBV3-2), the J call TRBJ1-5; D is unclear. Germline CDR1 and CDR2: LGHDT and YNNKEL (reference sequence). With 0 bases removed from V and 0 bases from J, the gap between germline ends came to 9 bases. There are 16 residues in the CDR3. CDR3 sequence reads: CASSQDPSNSNQPQHF. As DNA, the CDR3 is TGTGCCAGCAGCCAAGATCCTTCTAATAGCAATCAGCCCCAGCATTTT.

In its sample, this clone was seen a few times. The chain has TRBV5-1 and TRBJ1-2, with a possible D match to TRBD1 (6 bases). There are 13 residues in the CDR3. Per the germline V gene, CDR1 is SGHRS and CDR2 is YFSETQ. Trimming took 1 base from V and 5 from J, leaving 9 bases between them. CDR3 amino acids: CASSLSGEYGYTF. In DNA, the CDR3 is TGCGCCAGCAGCTTGTCAGGGGAGTATGGCTACACCTTC.

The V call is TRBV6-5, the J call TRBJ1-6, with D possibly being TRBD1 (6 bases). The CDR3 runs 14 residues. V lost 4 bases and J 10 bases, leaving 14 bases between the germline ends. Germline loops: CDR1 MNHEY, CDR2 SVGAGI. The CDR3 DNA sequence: TGTGCCAGCAGTTTGGGGGCAGGGAACTCACCCCTCCACTTT. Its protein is CASSLGAGNSPLHF.

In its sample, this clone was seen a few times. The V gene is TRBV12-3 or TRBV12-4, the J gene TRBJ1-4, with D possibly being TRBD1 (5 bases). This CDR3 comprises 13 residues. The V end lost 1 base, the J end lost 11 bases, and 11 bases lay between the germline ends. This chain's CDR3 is CASSLEVSGKLFF. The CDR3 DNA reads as TGTGCCAGCAGTTTAGAAGTCTCAGGGAAACTGTTTTTT.